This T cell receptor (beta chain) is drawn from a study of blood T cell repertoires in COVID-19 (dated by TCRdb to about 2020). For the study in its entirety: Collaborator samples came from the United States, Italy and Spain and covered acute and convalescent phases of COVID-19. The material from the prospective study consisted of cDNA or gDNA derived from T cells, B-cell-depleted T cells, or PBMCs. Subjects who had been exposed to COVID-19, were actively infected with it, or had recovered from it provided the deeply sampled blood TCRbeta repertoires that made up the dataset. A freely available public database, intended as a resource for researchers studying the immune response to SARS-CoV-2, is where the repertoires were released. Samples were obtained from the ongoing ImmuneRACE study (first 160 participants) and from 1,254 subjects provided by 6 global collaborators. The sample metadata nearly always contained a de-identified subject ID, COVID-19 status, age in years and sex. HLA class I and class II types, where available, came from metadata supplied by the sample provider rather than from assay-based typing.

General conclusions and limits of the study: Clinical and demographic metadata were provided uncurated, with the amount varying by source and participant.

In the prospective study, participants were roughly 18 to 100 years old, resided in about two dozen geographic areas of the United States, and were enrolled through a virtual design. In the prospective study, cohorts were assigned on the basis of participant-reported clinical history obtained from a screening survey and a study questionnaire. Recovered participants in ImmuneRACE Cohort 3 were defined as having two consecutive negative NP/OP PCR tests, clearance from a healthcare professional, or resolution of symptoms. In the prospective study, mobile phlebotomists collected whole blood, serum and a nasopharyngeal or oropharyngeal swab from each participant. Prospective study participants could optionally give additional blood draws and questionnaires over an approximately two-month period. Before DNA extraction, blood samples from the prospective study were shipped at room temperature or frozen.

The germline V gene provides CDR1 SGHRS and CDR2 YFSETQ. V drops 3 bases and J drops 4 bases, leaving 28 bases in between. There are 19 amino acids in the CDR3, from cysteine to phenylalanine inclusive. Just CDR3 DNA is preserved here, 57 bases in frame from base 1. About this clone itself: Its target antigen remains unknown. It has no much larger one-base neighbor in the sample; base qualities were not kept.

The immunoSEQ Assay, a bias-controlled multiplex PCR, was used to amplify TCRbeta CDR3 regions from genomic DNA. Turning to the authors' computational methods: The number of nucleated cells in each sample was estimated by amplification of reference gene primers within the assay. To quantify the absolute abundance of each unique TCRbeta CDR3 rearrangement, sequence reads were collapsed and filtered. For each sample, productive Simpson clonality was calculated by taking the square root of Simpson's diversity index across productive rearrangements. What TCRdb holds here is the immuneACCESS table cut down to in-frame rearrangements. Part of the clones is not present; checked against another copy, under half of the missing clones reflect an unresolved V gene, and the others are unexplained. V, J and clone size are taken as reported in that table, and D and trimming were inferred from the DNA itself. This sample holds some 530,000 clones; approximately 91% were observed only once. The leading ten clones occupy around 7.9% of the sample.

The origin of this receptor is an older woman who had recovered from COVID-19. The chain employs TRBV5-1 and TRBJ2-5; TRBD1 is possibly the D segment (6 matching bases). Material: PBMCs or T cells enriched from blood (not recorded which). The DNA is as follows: TGCGCCAGCAGCTCCCCGGCCCATGGGGGCATCCGCGGGCGAGAGACCCAGTACTTC. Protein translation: CASSSPAHGGIRGRETQYF.